The 6 T cell receptor beta chains listed next were all sequenced from one sample in a study of T cells in Graves' hyperthyroidism and ophthalmopathy. Amplification of TCR beta CDR3 regions was performed using RNA transcripts as template. First-round RT-PCR targeting the TCR CDR3 was performed with the HTBI primer set. TCRdb reanalysed the multiplex PCR reads using MiXCR and keeps one entry per CDR3 protein. Among around 580,000 distinct CDR3 sequences listed, roughly a sixth were seen once. The sample was blood. The source is a woman aged 18-30 years with Graves' hyperthyroidism.

This clonotype was recorded a few times. This chain joins TRBV4-3 and TRBJ1-5, with D maybe TRBD1 (6 bases). This CDR3 is built from 16 residues. CDR1 is LGHNA and CDR2 is YSLEER in the germline V gene. V was cut by 0 bases and J by 6 bases, with 15 bases left in between. The chain's CDR3 is CASSQDPTGNSQPQHF. CDR3 nucleotides: TGCGCCAGCAGCCAAGATCCGACAGGCAACAGTCAGCCCCAGCATTTT.

This clonotype has a handful of counts. Here the CDR3 DNA reads TGTGCCAGCAGCTCCCGGACTAGGAATGAGCAGTTCTTC. It codes for CASSSRTRNEQFF. The chain is built from TRBV7-2 and TRBJ2-1; 7 bases fit TRBD2. After removal of 4 bases from V and 7 bases from J, the junction contained 4 bases not matched to a gene. The germline CDR1 and CDR2 sequences are SGHTA and FQGNSA. The CDR3 consists of 13 residues.

The V gene is TRBV12-3 or TRBV12-4, the J gene TRBJ1-2; maybe TRBD1 (5 bases). V lost 6 bases to trimming and J lost 0 bases, with 11 bases between them. The CDR3 spans 14 residues. The DNA of the CDR3 is TGTGCCAGCAGCTCCGGGGCGACTAACTATGGCTACACCTTC. Protein sequence: CASSSGATNYGYTF.

This clonotype has at least ten counts. This chain connects TRBV6-2 or TRBV6-3 to TRBJ2-7, with D unresolved. Germline V lookup: CDR1 MNHEY, CDR2 SVGEGT. The CDR3 spans 14 residues. V lost 5 bases and J 3 bases, leaving 14 bases between the germline ends. CDR3 residues: CASSQSGFFYEQYF. The CDR3, as DNA: TGTGCCAGCAGTCAATCTGGGTTCTTCTACGAGCAGTACTTC.

This clonotype has only a few counts. The V gene is TRBV4-3, the J gene TRBJ1-4, with D unresolved. There are 15 residues in the CDR3. CDR1 is LGHNA and CDR2 is YSLEER in the germline V gene. With 6 bases removed from V and 5 bases from J, the gap between germline ends came to 16 bases. The CDR3 sequence is CASSPSSGMNEKLFF. The DNA for the CDR3 is TGCGCCAGCAGTCCAAGTTCCGGTATGAATGAAAAACTGTTTTTT.

This clonotype was detected only a few times. This chain connects TRBV4-3 to TRBJ2-5; TRBD1 or TRBD2 may be the D gene (6 bases each). CDR1 LGHNA and CDR2 YSLEER come from the germline V gene. This CDR3 has 14 residues. The V and J ends lost 5 bases and 9 bases respectively, with 19 bases between them. DNA for the CDR3: TGCGCCAGCAGCGAAGGTGGGGATAGGGGGGCCCAGTACTTC. This encodes CASSEGGDRGAQYF.